This TCR beta chain was sequenced during a study of CD8 T cells in Susac syndrome. With random hexamers, reverse transcription was performed on roughly 0.5 to 1 ug of RNA. Across 54 Vbeta and 13 Jbeta, immunoSEQ multiplex PCR amplified TCR beta CDR3. TCRdb independently ran MiXCR on the immunoSEQ multiplex PCR reads; one entry per CDR3 protein. This table holds under 200,000 distinct CDR3 sequences, approximately 94% found once. The CDR3 has 15 residues. From germline, CDR1 is LNHDA and CDR2 SQIVND (reference sequence). J gave up 4 bases and V 3 bases, and 3 bases lay outside the gene matches. Sequencing of TCR beta drew on CD8+ and CD4+ T cells from blood. As judged by recently defined diagnostic criteria, patients with Susac syndrome had definite or probable disease.

The sequenced sample was CD4+ T cells from PBMCs. This clonotype was obtained from a human donor with Susac syndrome. This chain uses TRBV19 with TRBJ2-2, with 9 bases that match TRBD2. CDR3 residues: CASSIPAGGTGELFF. CDR3 coding DNA: TGTGCCAGTAGTATTCCAGCGGGGGGCACCGGGGAGCTGTTTTTT.